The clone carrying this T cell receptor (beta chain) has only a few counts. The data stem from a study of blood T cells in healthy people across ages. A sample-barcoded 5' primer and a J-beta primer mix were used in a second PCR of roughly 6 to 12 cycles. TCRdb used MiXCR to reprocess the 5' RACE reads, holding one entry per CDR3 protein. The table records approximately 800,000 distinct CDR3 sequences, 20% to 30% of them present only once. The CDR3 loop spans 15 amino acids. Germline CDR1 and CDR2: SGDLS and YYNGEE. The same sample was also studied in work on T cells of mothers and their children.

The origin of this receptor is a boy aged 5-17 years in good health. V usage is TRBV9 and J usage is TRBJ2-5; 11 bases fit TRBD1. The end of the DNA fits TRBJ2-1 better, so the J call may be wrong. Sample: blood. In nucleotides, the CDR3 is TGTGCCAGCAGCGTAGTCGGACAGGGGGCCCATGAGCAGTTCTTC. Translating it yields CASSVVGQGAHEQFF.